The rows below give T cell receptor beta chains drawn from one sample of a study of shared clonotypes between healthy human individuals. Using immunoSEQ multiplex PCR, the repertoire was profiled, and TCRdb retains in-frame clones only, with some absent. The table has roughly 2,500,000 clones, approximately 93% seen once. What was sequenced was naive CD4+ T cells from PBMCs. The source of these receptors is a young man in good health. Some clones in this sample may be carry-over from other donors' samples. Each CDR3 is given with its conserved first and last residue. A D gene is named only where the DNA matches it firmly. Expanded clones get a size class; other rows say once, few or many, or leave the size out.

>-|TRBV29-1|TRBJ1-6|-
TGCAGCGTTTCAACCGGGCCTTTGGGCTACAATTCACCCCTCCACTTT
CSVSTGPLGYNSPLHF
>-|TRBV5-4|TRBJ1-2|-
TGTGCCAGCAGGCAAGGGGGGCTGGGGAACTATGGCTACACCTTC
CASRQGGLGNYGYTF
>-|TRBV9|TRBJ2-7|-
TGTGCCAGCAGCGTAGACAGAGGCCGCGAGCAGTACTTC
CASSVDRGREQYF
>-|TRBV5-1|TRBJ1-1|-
TGCGCCAGCAGCACGAGTCAGGGACCGAACACTGAAGCTTTCTTT
CASSTSQGPNTEAFF
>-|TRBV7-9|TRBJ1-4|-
TGTGCCAGCAGCTTCCCGTACGGAAACAATAATGAAAAACTGTTTTTT
CASSFPYGNNNEKLFF
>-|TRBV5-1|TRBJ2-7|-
TGCGCCAGCAGCTTGGGGGGAATCCAGGGGAACTACGAGCAGTACTTC
CASSLGGIQGNYEQYF
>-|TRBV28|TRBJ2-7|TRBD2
TGTGCCAGCACCCTAAGTCTAGCGGGCCGTGAACAGTACTTC
CASTLSLAGREQYF
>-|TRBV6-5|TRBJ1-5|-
TGTGCCAGCAGTAGCGGGACTCGGGGGCAGCCCCAGCATTTT
CASSSGTRGQPQHF
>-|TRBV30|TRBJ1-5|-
TGTGCCTGGAGTGTTTTCAGGCAGGGCCAGCCCCAGCATTTT
CAWSVFRQGQPQHF
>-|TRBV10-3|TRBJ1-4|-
TGTGCCATCAGCCGAGAACAGGGTGGGGAAAAACTGTTTTTT
CAISREQGGEKLFF
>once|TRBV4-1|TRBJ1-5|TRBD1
TGCGCCAGCAGCCCTGGGACAGCAGAGGGTCAGCCCCAGCATTTT
CASSPGTAEGQPQHF
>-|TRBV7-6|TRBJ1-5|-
TGTGCCAGCAGCCCAGGGATTAGCAATCAGCCCCAGCATTTT
CASSPGISNQPQHF
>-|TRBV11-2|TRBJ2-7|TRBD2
TGTGCCAGCAGCTTAAATCTAGCGGGAGGTATTGGGCAGTACTTC
CASSLNLAGGIGQYF
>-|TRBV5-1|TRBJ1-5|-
TGCGCCAGCAGCTTGGAGGGCACGTATCAGCCCCAGCATTTT
CASSLEGTYQPQHF
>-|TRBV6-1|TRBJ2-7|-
TGTGCCAGCAGTGAAGCGGACGTTGGCTACGAGCAGTACTTC
CASSEADVGYEQYF
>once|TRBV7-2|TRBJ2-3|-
TGTGCCAGCAGCTTAGTGGCCCAAGGGAGTGGCGGCTTAACAGATACGCAGTATTTT
CASSLVAQGSGGLTDTQYF
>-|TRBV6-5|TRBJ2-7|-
TGTGCCAGCAGTTACTCGAGAGGGTCCGAGCAGTACTTC
CASSYSRGSEQYF
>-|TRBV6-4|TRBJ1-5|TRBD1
TGTGCCAGCAGTGACCCTCACCCGGTAAGGGGGCCGTCGGGGTCGTGCAATCAGCCCCAGCATTTT
CASSDPHPVRGPSGSCNQPQHF
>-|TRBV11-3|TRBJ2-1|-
TGTGCCAGCAGCTTATCGTGGGAGTCTGGCAATGAGCAGTTCTTC
CASSLSWESGNEQFF
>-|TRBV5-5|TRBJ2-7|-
TGTGCCAGCAGCTTGGAGCCAGGGGCCTACGAGCAGTACTTC
CASSLEPGAYEQYF
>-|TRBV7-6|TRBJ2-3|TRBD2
TGTGCCAGCAGCCTGAGCCTAGCGGGAGGGGTAGGCGATACGCAGTATTTT
CASSLSLAGGVGDTQYF
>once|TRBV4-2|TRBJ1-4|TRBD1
TGTGCCAGCAGCAACCGGGACAGGGCCCTATTTAATGAAAAACTGTTTTTT
CASSNRDRALFNEKLFF
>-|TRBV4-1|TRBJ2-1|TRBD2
TGCGCCAGCAGCCCAACGGGACTAGGGATTGGCGAGCAGTTCTTC
CASSPTGLGIGEQFF
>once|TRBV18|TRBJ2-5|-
TGTGCCAGCTCAACGACCCAGGGAAGCGAGACCCAGTACTTC
CASSTTQGSETQYF
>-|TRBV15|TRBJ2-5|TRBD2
TGTGCCACCAGCACCCAAGGACCCGGACTAGCCCTATCCCAAGAGACCCAGTACTTC
CATSTQGPGLALSQETQYF
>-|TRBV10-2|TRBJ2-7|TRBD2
TGCGCCAGCAGGACCATTTCTACCGCCGGGACTAGCGGCTCCTACGAGCAGTACTTC
CASRTISTAGTSGSYEQYF
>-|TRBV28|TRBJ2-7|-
TGTGCCAGCAGTATTATTAGGGAATTCCACGAGCAGTACTTC
CASSIIREFHEQYF
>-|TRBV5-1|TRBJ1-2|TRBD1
TGCGCCAGCAGCCTCACAGGGGTACAGGTCTATGGCTACACCTTC
CASSLTGVQVYGYTF
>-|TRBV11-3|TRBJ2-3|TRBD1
TGTGCCAGCAGCTCTGGACAGGGGATAGCAGATACGCAGTATTTT
CASSSGQGIADTQYF
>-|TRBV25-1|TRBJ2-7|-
TGTGCCAGCAGCGGGGGGAGGACAGGAGCTTACGAGCAGTACTTC
CASSGGRTGAYEQYF
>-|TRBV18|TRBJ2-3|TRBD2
TGTGCCAGCTCATCTTCAAGAAGACTAGCGGCCGGCACAGATACGCAGTATTTT
CASSSSRRLAAGTDTQYF
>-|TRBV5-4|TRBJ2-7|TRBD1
TGTGCCAGCAGCTCGCCTACCGGGACAGGGGATCCCTACGAGCAGTACTTC
CASSSPTGTGDPYEQYF
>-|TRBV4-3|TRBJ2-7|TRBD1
TGCGCCAGCAGCCTAAGTCGCGGGACAGGGACCTACGAGCAGTACTTC
CASSLSRGTGTYEQYF
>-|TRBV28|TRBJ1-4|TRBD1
TGTGCCAGCAGTGGACAGGGGTCTAATGAAAAACTGTTTTTT
CASSGQGSNEKLFF
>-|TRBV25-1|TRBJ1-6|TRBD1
TGTGCCAGCACGACAGGGTTGGGTTCACCCCTCCACTTT
CASTTGLGSPLHF
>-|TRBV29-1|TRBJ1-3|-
TGCAGCGTTCTGGCAGGAGGTAGCTCTGGAAACACCATATATTTT
CSVLAGGSSGNTIYF
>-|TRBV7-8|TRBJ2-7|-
TGTGCCAGCAGCTTAATTAGCTCCTACGAGCAGTACTTC
CASSLISSYEQYF
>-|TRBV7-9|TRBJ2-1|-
TGTGCCAGCAGGCTGATCAATGAGCAGTTCTTC
CASRLINEQFF
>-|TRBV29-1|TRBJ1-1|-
TGCAGCGTGTCGGGACTTCTGAACACTGAAGCTTTCTTT
CSVSGLLNTEAFF
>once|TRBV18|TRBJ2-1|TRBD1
TGTGCCAGCTCACTTGAAGGGGGCGCGGGTGGCAATGAGCAGTTCTTC
CASSLEGGAGGNEQFF
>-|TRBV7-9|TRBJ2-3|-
TGTGCCAGCAGCCTTACTCGTTCTAGCACAGATACGCAGTATTTT
CASSLTRSSTDTQYF
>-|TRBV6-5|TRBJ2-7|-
TGTGCCAGCAGCGATCGTGGGGTTTGGGAGCAGTACTTC
CASSDRGVWEQYF
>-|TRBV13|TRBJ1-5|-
TGTGCCAGCAGCTTAGACAGGGATCAGCCCCAGCATTTT
CASSLDRDQPQHF
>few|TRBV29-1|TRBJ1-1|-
TGCAGCTCGGGCCTGGAGAGCACTGAAGCTTTCTTT
CSSGLESTEAFF
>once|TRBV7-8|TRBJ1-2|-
TGTGCCAGCAGCTTTCTTACGGGGGCGGCCTATGGCTACACCTTC
CASSFLTGAAYGYTF
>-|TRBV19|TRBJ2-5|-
TGCTTTTGTAAGACCCAGTACTTC
CFCKTQYF
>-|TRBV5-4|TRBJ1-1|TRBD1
TGTGCCAGCAGCTTCTACAGGGGGCTTAGCACTGAAGCTTTCTTT
CASSFYRGLSTEAFF
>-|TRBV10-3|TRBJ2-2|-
TGTGCCATCAGCGGTTCACACCAGGGCACCGGGGAGCTGTTTTTT
CAISGSHQGTGELFF
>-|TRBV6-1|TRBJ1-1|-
TGTGCCAGCAGTGGGGCACAGGCCGCGAACACTGAAGCTTTCTTT
CASSGAQAANTEAFF
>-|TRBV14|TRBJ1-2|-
TGTGCCAGCAGCCAGGGACGTCCAAGACGGACCGCCAGATGGTATGGCTACACCTTC
CASSQGRPRRTARWYGYTF
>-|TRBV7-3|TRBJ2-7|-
TGTGCCAGCAGTTCCAGGGGGGGCCCCTACGAGCAGTACTTC
CASSSRGGPYEQYF
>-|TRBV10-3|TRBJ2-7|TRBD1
TGTGCCATCAGTGAGGGACAGGGGGCCTACGAGCAGTACTTC
CAISEGQGAYEQYF
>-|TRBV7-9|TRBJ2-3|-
TGTGCCAGCAGCTTAGCCGGGGCGGGCACAGATACGCAGTATTTT
CASSLAGAGTDTQYF
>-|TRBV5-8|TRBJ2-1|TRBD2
TGTGCCAGCAGCGCGTTGCCGGGACTAGCGGGAGAGCAGTTCTTC
CASSALPGLAGEQFF